This T cell receptor beta chain derives from a study of cytomegalovirus exposure and HLA in healthy donors. Germline loops: CDR1 LNHNV, CDR2 YYDKDF (reference sequence). The CDR3 runs to 15 residues. The V end was cut by 0 bases, the J end by 3 bases, with 11 bases between. Study findings and constraints: Rare TCR sequences dominated, though some public TCRs recurred in many donors. By HLA locus, TCR association rates varied in a later analysis, with DRB1 showing the most and HLA-C the fewest. The study reported that TCR beta sequences accurately predicted HLA-A and HLA-B alleles in most subjects.

This clone has a handful of counts. The antigen is unknown. The primer mix had 60 Vbeta and 13 Jbeta primers. The assay was immunoSEQ multiplex PCR, and TCRdb's table has in-frame clones only and misses some. The table has some 65,000 clones, around 62% seen once; the top ten hold about 3%. The J gene is TRBJ1-2, the V gene TRBV15, with D possibly matching TRBD1 (5 bases). This TCR was sampled from a man under 40 in good health and CMV-seronegative. Sequenced material: PBMCs. CDR3 in amino acids: CATSRETAGYYGYTF. DNA of the CDR3: TGTGCCACCAGCAGAGAGACAGCGGGGTACTATGGCTACACCTTC.